This T cell receptor beta chain was documented in a study of CD8+ T cells in alopecia areata. Background on the study: Severity in treated patients was scored by percentage of scalp area affected. Regarding the study as a whole: Compared with mice, patients displayed less clear TCR sharing, possibly for HLA-related reasons.

The V and J ends lost 10 bases and 2 bases, in that order; junction bases with no gene match: 8. CDR1 is MNHEY and CDR2 is SMNVEV in the germline V gene (reference sequence). The length of the CDR3 is 14 residues. The sequencing template was cDNA reverse transcribed from extracted RNA. Assay used: immunoSEQ multiplex PCR; TCRdb lists only in-frame clones, some missing. The sample has 79,000 or so clones; approximately 64% are singletons. Treatment reported: oral pan-JAK inhibitor, 5-10 mg twice daily. Alopecia areata patients provided lesional scalp punch biopsies and peripheral blood, both collected for the study. Sorting from PBMCs produced CD4+ and CD8+ T cells. A word on this clone: Its antigen is currently unknown.

The sequencing used CD8+ T cells sorted from blood, collected at week 24, from a patient treated with tofacitinib. The receptor was isolated from a human donor with alopecia areata. V is TRBV27 and J is TRBJ2-1; the match to TRBD2 covers 7 bases. CDR3 loop: CATRLAGTYNEQFF. CDR3 coding DNA: TGTGCCACCCGACTAGCAGGGACCTACAATGAGCAGTTCTTC.